Listed below are T cell receptor beta chains from one sample, sequenced in a study of blood T cells in healthy people across ages. One entry per CDR3 protein results from TCRdb running MiXCR on the 5' RACE reads. The table has under 2 million distinct CDR3 sequences, roughly 32% seen once. The specimen was blood. These receptors all stem from a woman in her 30s in good health. Each CDR3 is given with its conserved first and last residue. Each record gives: V gene, J gene, CDR3 protein.

TRBV14	TRBJ2-1	CASRPLAGDTNEQFF
TRBV6-1	TRBJ2-1	CASSETSGLSNRNEQFF
TRBV27	TRBJ2-7	CASSSVSGSYEQYF
TRBV6-1	TRBJ2-7	CASSERQPYEQYF
TRBV2	TRBJ2-5	CASSVDGRAETQYF
TRBV27	TRBJ2-1	CASSFRGRVYNEQFF
TRBV20-1	TRBJ2-7	CSATRDVPEQYF
TRBV29-1	TRBJ2-3	CSVRLAGGPSTDTQYF
TRBV9	TRBJ2-1	CASSAGTSGRAMSGNEQFF
TRBV18	TRBJ2-2	CASSPIGGRELFF
TRBV4-1	TRBJ2-2	CASSQRTSTGGWGGELFF
TRBV12-3/TRBV12-4	TRBJ1-2	CASSSRRGGYGYTF
TRBV28	TRBJ2-7	CASLRGTGFYEQYF
TRBV27	TRBJ1-2	CASSPRGVDYGYTF
TRBV20-1	TRBJ2-5	CSASPSGYRVGETQYF
TRBV29-1	TRBJ1-3	CSVEPTGFGSGNTIYF
TRBV4-1	TRBJ2-1	CASSQESQVEYGDEQFF
TRBV3-1	TRBJ2-1	CASRTSGKYNEQFF
TRBV4-1	TRBJ2-1	CASSQVKRTSSNYNGQFF
TRBV2	TRBJ2-2	CASSGARGELFF
TRBV10-3	TRBJ2-7	CAVRTGVENEQYF
TRBV27	TRBJ2-1	CASSLEGLAREQLQFF
TRBV7-6	TRBJ2-1	CASSTRVAGGNNEQFF
TRBV10-3	TRBJ1-1	CATRINTEAFF
TRBV20-1	TRBJ2-1	CSARELGTKKSNEQFF
TRBV9	TRBJ2-6	CASSSLFSGANVLTF
TRBV5-1	TRBJ2-2	CASSSGSVTNTGELFF
TRBV6-2/TRBV6-3	TRBJ2-5	CASKGPSGRETQYF
TRBV6-1	TRBJ1-5	CASSVLLTGDNQPQHF
TRBV5-1	TRBJ2-3	CASSTGLAGGPTDTQYF